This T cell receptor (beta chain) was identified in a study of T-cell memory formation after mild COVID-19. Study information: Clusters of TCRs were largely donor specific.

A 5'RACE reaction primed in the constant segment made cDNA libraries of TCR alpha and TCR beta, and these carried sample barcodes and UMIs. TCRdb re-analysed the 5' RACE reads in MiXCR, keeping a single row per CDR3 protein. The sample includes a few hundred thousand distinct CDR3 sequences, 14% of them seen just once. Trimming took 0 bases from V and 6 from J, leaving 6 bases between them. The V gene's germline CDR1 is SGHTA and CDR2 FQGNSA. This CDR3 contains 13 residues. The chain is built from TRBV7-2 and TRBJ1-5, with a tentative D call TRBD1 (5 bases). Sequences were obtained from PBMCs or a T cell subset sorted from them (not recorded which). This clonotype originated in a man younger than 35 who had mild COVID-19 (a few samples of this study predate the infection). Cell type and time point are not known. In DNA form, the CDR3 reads TGTGCCAGCAGCTTAGCGACAGTTCAGCCCCAGCATTTT. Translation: CASSLATVQPQHF.